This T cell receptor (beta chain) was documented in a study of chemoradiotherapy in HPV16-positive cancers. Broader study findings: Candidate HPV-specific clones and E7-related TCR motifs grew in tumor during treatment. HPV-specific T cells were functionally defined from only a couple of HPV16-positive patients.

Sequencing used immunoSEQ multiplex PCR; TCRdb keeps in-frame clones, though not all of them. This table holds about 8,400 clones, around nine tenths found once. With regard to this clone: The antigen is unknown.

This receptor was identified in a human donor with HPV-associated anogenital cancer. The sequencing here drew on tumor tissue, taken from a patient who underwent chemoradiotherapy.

The CDR3 loop reads CASSLGTNSYEQYF. CDR3 nucleotides: TGTGCCAGCAGCTTAGGGACTAACTCCTACGAGCAGTACTTC. The chain links TRBV7-6 to TRBJ2-7; a possible D gene is TRBD2 (6 bases). The germline V gene encodes CDR1 SGHVS and CDR2 FNYEAQ. Trimming shortened V by 1 base and J by 0 bases, and 7 bases separated the two germline ends. This CDR3 is built from 14 residues.